Included here is one T cell receptor (beta chain) sequence, with context. In the study's own analysis: The assay estimated nucleated cells by amplifying reference gene primers. Generated by immunoSEQ multiplex PCR, the TCRdb table keeps only in-frame clones and is missing some. V and J calls and clone size are as listed in that table; D and trimming were resolved from the DNA. The sample lists tens of thousands of clones, about nine tenths occurring once. This record belongs to a study of blood T cell repertoires in COVID-19. In the study overall: Samples of COVID-19 (acute and convalescent) were obtained from the United States, Italy and Spain.

The TCR sequence derives from a woman of 80 years or more with acute or convalescent COVID-19. The specimen sequenced was peripheral blood.

This CDR3 is CASSPRVSSGANVLTF. The CDR3 DNA reads TGTGCCAGCAGCCCGCGGGTGAGCTCTGGGGCCAACGTCCTGACTTTC. J is TRBJ2-6 and V is TRBV14; a possible D gene is TRBD2 (5 bases). CDR1 SGHDN and CDR2 FVKESK come from the germline V gene. V lost 4 bases and J lost 0, with 10 bases in between. The CDR3 runs 16 residues.